This T cell receptor (beta chain) was sequenced during a study of blood T cell repertoires in COVID-19. In the study overall: Samples of COVID-19 (acute and convalescent) were obtained from the United States, Italy and Spain. Sources were T cells, B-cell-depleted T cells, or PBMCs; the material itself was cDNA or gDNA.

Seattle patient enrollment occurred during active infection, with longitudinal follow-up thereafter. J gave up 8 bases and V 1 base, and 10 bases lay outside the gene matches. There are 16 residues in the CDR3. In the original processing: Estimated nucleated cell counts came from reference gene primer amplification. The data were produced by immunoSEQ multiplex PCR, yet TCRdb's version contains in-frame clones alone and is incomplete. V, J and clone size reflect that table, while D and trimming were determined from the DNA. Here the sample spans around 40,000 clones, roughly 85% being singletons. The V call is TRBV5-3, the J call TRBJ2-1; 9 bases line up with TRBD2. TRBV5-3 is an open reading frame, and its role is uncertain. The sequence was collected from a man aged 60 to 75 with COVID-19, enrolled during active disease. Specimen: peripheral blood. The CDR3 nucleotides are TGTGCCAGAAGCTTGTCGGCGGGAGGGCCGAGCGATGAGCAGTTCTTC. As protein: CARSLSAGGPSDEQFF.